A single sample gave rise to the 19 T cell receptor beta chains below, sequenced in a study of blood T cell repertoires in COVID-19. Measured with immunoSEQ multiplex PCR; TCRdb has only the in-frame clones, and not every one. Of 150,000 to 200,000 clones listed, nearly 80% are singletons. Sample: peripheral blood. The receptors were gathered from a woman aged 70-85 years with acute or convalescent COVID-19.

The V call is TRBV24-1, the J call TRBJ1-2; no definite D call. The V end was cut by 4 bases, the J end by 8 bases, with 16 bases between. The V gene's germline CDR1 is KGHDR and CDR2 SFDVKD. The CDR3 spans 14 residues. The CDR3 nucleotides read TGTGCCACCAGTGACCACGCTGAGCGTAGCGGCTACACCTTC. Residues: CATSDHAERSGYTF.

This clone was detected only a few times. The J gene is TRBJ2-3, the V gene TRBV30; 14 bases are a match to TRBD2. Looked up from germline, CDR1 is GTSNPN and CDR2 is SVGIG (reference sequence). J lost 4 bases, V lost 7 bases, and 4 bases had no gene match. The CDR3 totals 14 residues. CDR3 nucleotides: TGTGCCTACGGACTAGCGGGAGGCGCAGATACGCAGTATTTT. Amino acids: CAYGLAGGADTQYF.

V usage is TRBV19 and J usage is TRBJ2-3; 10 bases match TRBD2. J was trimmed by 6 bases and V by 0 bases; bases with no gene match: 9. This CDR3 has 17 amino acids. Per germline, CDR1 LNHDA and CDR2 SQIVND (reference sequence). The chain's CDR3 is CASSIDLAGDEIDTQYF. DNA for the CDR3: TGTGCCAGTAGTATAGATCTAGCGGGAGATGAAATTGATACGCAGTATTTT.

V and J are TRBV6-1 and TRBJ2-5, with D perhaps TRBD2 (6 bases). V lost 7 bases and J 1 base, leaving 10 bases between the germline ends. Per the germline V gene, CDR1 is MNHNS and CDR2 is SASEGT. The CDR3 is made up of 13 amino acids. The CDR3 here is CASIGGSQETQYF. The CDR3 coding sequence is TGTGCCAGCATCGGGGGATCCCAAGAGACCCAGTACTTC.

This chain joins TRBV4-1 and TRBJ2-3; 9 bases match TRBD1. From germline, CDR1 is MGHRA and CDR2 YSYEKL. V trimming: 0 bases; J trimming: 3 bases; junction bases outside the gene matches: 10. The CDR3 runs to 18 residues. The CDR3: CASSQDEWSTGGTDTQYF. The CDR3 DNA is TGCGCCAGCAGCCAAGATGAGTGGTCGACAGGGGGAACAGATACGCAGTATTTT.

The chain links TRBV7-9 to TRBJ2-2; 14 bases map to TRBD2. The V segment lost 3 bases and the J segment 4 bases; nucleotides outside the gene matches: 4. Looked up from germline, CDR1 is SEHNR and CDR2 is FQNEAQ (reference sequence). CDR3 length equals 17 residues. CDR3: CASSFGTSGRVTGELFF. The CDR3 DNA reads TGTGCCAGCAGCTTTGGGACTAGCGGGAGAGTCACCGGGGAGCTGTTTTTT.

V usage is TRBV29-1 and J usage is TRBJ2-1; 10 bases are a match to TRBD2. The CDR3 is 16 residues long. CDR1 and CDR2 from the germline V gene are SQVTM and ANQGSEA. V gave up 1 base and J gave up 6 bases; unmatched junction bases: 9. The DNA of the CDR3 is TGCAGCGTTGAAGGGGGTAGCGGGAGGATGTTCAATGAGCAGTTCTTC. It codes for CSVEGGSGRMFNEQFF.

This chain joins TRBV5-1 and TRBJ1-2, with TRBD1 identical over 7 bases. Germline CDR1 SGHRS, CDR2 YFSETQ. The CDR3 runs to 16 residues. V shed 0 bases and J 0 bases; nucleotides not matched to a gene: 5. The CDR3 DNA reads TGCGCCAGCAGCTTGGCCTCAACAGGGGCTAACTATGGCTACACCTTC. Translation: CASSLASTGANYGYTF.

This chain connects TRBV30 to TRBJ2-7, with D perhaps TRBD2 (6 bases). Germline assignment: CDR1 GTSNPN and CDR2 SVGIG (reference sequence). Trimming pared 7 bases from V and 7 bases from J, leaving 20 bases between. CDR3 length: 13 amino acids. The DNA for the CDR3 is TGTGCCTATTCGGAGGGACCCCGGCGAGAGCAGTACTTC. Protein sequence: CAYSEGPRREQYF.

The chain's CDR3 is CASSFRTGPETQYF. The CDR3 DNA reads as TGCGCCAGCAGCTTTCGGACAGGCCCGGAGACCCAGTACTTC. The V and J genes are TRBV5-1 and TRBJ2-5; the match to TRBD1 covers 7 bases. The J segment lost 5 bases and the V segment lost 2 bases, leaving 6 bases of the junction unmatched. The CDR3 length is 14 residues. Germline CDR1 is SGHRS and CDR2 is YFSETQ.

This rearrangement joins TRBV12-3 or TRBV12-4 to TRBJ1-1; D call uncertain. This CDR3 region has 13 residues. V dropped 6 bases and J dropped 3 bases, with 11 bases sitting between them. The CDR3 loop reads CASSFGRDTEAFF. As DNA, the CDR3 is TGTGCCAGCAGCTTCGGGAGGGACACTGAAGCTTTCTTT.

The rearrangement joins TRBV18 to TRBJ1-3, with D perhaps matching TRBD1 (6 bases). Germline CDR1 KGHSH, CDR2 LQKENI. The CDR3 covers 15 residues. V lost 5 bases and J 2 bases, leaving 13 bases between the germline ends. CDR3 residues: CASSVSAGAGNTIYF. The CDR3 DNA sequence: TGTGCCAGCTCAGTCTCGGCAGGGGCTGGAAACACCATATATTTT.

A single count supports this clone. The genes are TRBV3-1 (or the pseudogene TRBV3-2) and TRBJ2-1; TRBD2 is a possible D gene (6 bases). Per germline, CDR1 LGHDT and CDR2 YNNKEL (reference sequence). CDR3 size: 12 residues. With 2 bases removed from V and 8 bases from J, the gap between germline ends came to 7 bases. CDR3 amino acids: CASSQPGDEQFF. The CDR3 DNA reads TGTGCCAGCAGCCAACCGGGGGATGAGCAGTTCTTC.

The CDR3: CASSRAGATFNEQFF. As DNA, the CDR3 is TGTGCCAGCAGTCGAGCGGGAGCTACATTCAATGAGCAGTTCTTC. The chain links TRBV27 to TRBJ2-1, with 8 bases that match TRBD2. The CDR3 is 15 amino acids. Germline CDR1 and CDR2: MNHEY and SMNVEV (reference sequence). After removal of 5 bases from V and 6 bases from J, the junction contained 9 bases not matched to a gene.

The chain couples TRBV12-3 or TRBV12-4 to TRBJ2-2; D is uncertain. V was pared by 5 bases and J by 7 bases, with 8 bases between. This CDR3 is 12 amino acids long. CDR3 sequence: CASSLSHGELFF. CDR3 bases: TGTGCCAGCAGTCTCTCACACGGGGAGCTGTTTTTT.

The gene calls are TRBV7-6 and TRBJ2-7; TRBD2 matches at 16 bases. Germline trimming cut 3 bases from V and 7 bases from J; bases unmatched to any gene: 9. This CDR3 is built from 17 residues. Germline loops: CDR1 SGHVS, CDR2 FNYEAQ. The CDR3: CASSLSGLAGGPREQYF. DNA of the CDR3: TGTGCCAGCAGCTTGTCGGGACTAGCGGGAGGGCCTCGGGAGCAGTACTTC. Combining the CDR3 with reference TRBV7-6 and TRBJ2-7 gives the whole variable domain GAGVSQSPRYKVTKRGQDVALRCDPISGHVSLYWYRQALGQGPEFLTYFNYEAQQDKSGLPNDRFSAERPEGSISTLTIQRTEQRDSAMYRCASSLSGLAGGPREQYFGPGTRLTVT.

The rearrangement links TRBV7-8 to TRBJ2-3; perhaps TRBD2 as D (6 bases). The V end was cut by 1 base, the J end by 0 bases, with 14 bases between. CDR1 is SGHVS and CDR2 is FQNEAQ in the germline V gene. The CDR3 sequence is 17 residues long. The CDR3 nucleotides read TGTGCCAGCAGCTTAGTCTTGGGGGGTTTGAGCACAGATACGCAGTATTTT. Encoded protein: CASSLVLGGLSTDTQYF. The variable domain in full, completed from reference TRBV7-8 and TRBJ2-3, reads GAGVSQSPRYKVAKRGQDVALRCDPISGHVSLFWYQQALGQGPEFLTYFQNEAQLDKSGLPSDRFFAERPEGSVSTLKIQRTQQEDSAVYLCASSLVLGGLSTDTQYFGPGTRLTVL.

This chain joins TRBV4-1 and TRBJ1-1, with no clear D. This CDR3 has 15 residues. Germline V gene lookup returns CDR1 MGHRA and CDR2 YSYEKL. Trimming removed 0 bases at V and 4 bases at J, with 12 bases between. CDR3 protein: CASSQDPNPSTEAFF. The CDR3 nucleotides read TGCGCCAGCAGCCAAGATCCTAATCCGAGCACTGAAGCTTTCTTT.

This clone was seen only a few times. This chain links TRBV18 with TRBJ2-7; D unclear. Germline V CDR1 and CDR2: KGHSH, LQKENI. This CDR3 contains 13 residues. The V end was cut by 0 bases, the J end by 2 bases, with 5 bases between. CDR3 sequence reads: CASSPPVTYEQYF. CDR3 sequence (DNA): TGTGCCAGCTCACCACCCGTTACCTACGAGCAGTACTTC.